What follows are 24 T cell receptor beta chains derived from one specimen sequenced in a study of post-analysis software for immune sequencing data. Study observations and caveats: Patients had higher frequencies than controls of roughly five TRBV segments, including TRBV5-6, TRBV5-1 and TRBV20-1.

What these receptors recognize is not known. Unique molecular identifiers were carried by the TCR beta cDNA libraries. TCRdb used MiXCR to reprocess the PCR reads, holding one entry per CDR3 protein. The sample records some 800,000 distinct CDR3 sequences, around 42% being singletons. Material: blood. These receptors all come from a girl aged 10 to 17 with multiple sclerosis.

The rearrangement uses TRBV6-5 and TRBJ1-6, with a possible D match to TRBD1 (6 bases). The CDR3 covers 16 residues. CDR1 is MNHEY and CDR2 is SVGAGI in the germline V gene. Trimming shortened V by 6 bases and J by 5 bases, and 17 bases separated the two germline ends. The CDR3 sequence: CASSLDGTRHNSPLHF. For the CDR3, the DNA is TGTGCCAGCAGCCTAGACGGGACAAGGCATAATTCACCCCTCCACTTT.

This clonotype was counted a few times. The chain has TRBV7-9 and TRBJ2-7; 9 bases agree with TRBD2. V was pared by 3 bases and J by 12 bases, with 9 bases of the junction left unmatched. Germline V gene lookup returns CDR1 SEHNR and CDR2 FQNEAQ (reference sequence). This CDR3 comprises 13 residues. The CDR3 sequence is CASSFGSSGRRYF. The CDR3 DNA follows: TGTGCCAGCAGCTTCGGTAGTAGCGGGAGAAGGTACTTC.

This clonotype has more than one count but fewer than ten. V usage is TRBV7-9 and J usage is TRBJ1-6, with D hard to call. Germline loops: CDR1 SEHNR, CDR2 FQNEAQ (reference sequence). V was cut by 4 bases and J by 7 bases, with 5 bases left in between. The CDR3 extends over 12 amino acids. CDR3 nucleotide sequence: TGTGCCAGCAGCTCGGGGAATTCACCCCTCCACTTT. Residues: CASSSGNSPLHF.

The CDR3 region is CASSPGRVLKTQYF. The DNA for the CDR3 is TGTGCCAGCAGCCCAGGGAGGGTACTGAAGACCCAGTACTTC. The chain has TRBV7-8 and TRBJ2-7; 7 bases agree with TRBD2. Judging by the DNA end, TRBJ2-5 fits better; the J call may be wrong. The CDR3 sequence is 14 residues long. CDR1 and CDR2 (germline): SGHVS, FQNEAQ.

CDR3 loop: CSARDVQRGSEGYTF. CDR3 in DNA: TGCAGTGCTAGGGATGTCCAGCGGGGGTCGGAAGGCTACACCTTC. V and J are TRBV20-1 and TRBJ1-2, with a weak D call TRBD1 (5 bases). The CDR3 has 15 residues. V was pared by 3 bases and J by 8 bases, with 22 bases between. CDR1 DFQATT and CDR2 SNEGSKA come from the germline V gene (reference sequence).

This clonotype was picked up many times. The chain combines TRBV29-1 with TRBJ2-3; D gene uncertain. The V end was cut by 4 bases, the J end by 2 bases, with 19 bases between. The CDR3 runs 16 residues. In germline, CDR1 is SQVTM, CDR2 ANQGSEA. This chain's CDR3 is CSVVPLLVGPTDTQYF. The CDR3 DNA is TGCAGCGTTGTACCCCTATTGGTCGGGCCCACAGATACGCAGTATTTT.

The chain joins TRBV28 to TRBJ2-2; maybe TRBD1 (5 bases). The CDR3 consists of 14 residues. The V and J ends lost 6 bases and 5 bases respectively, with 13 bases between them. In germline, CDR1 is MDHEN, CDR2 SYDVKM. DNA of the CDR3: TGTGCCAGCAGGGGGCTGGCTCAGACCGGGGAGCTGTTTTTT. It translates to CASRGLAQTGELFF. The full variable domain, rest sourced from reference TRBV28 and TRBJ2-2, is DVKVTQSSRYLVKRTGEKVFLECVQDMDHENMFWYRQDPGLGLRLIYFSYDVKMKEKGDIPEGYSVSREKKERFSLILESASTNQTSMYLCASRGLAQTGELFFGEGSRLTVL.

This clonotype occurred a few times. This chain links TRBV12-3 or TRBV12-4 with TRBJ2-4; possibly TRBD1 for D (6 bases). V lost 7 bases, J lost 1 base, and 17 bases lay in between. CDR3 length: 16 residues. This CDR3 is CASTIPRDKAKNIQYF. CDR3 in DNA: TGTGCCAGCACCATTCCCCGGGACAAGGCCAAAAACATTCAGTACTTC.

The rearrangement links TRBV20-1 to TRBJ1-6, with 8 bases that match TRBD1. There are 15 residues in the CDR3. Trimming cost V 3 bases and J 7 bases; bases outside gene matches: 8. Germline CDR1 and CDR2: DFQATT and SNEGSKA (reference sequence). In DNA, the CDR3 is TGCAGTGCTAGGACAGGGGTAATAGGGAATTCACCCCTCCACTTT. This sequence encodes CSARTGVIGNSPLHF.

The chain carries TRBV4-2 and TRBJ2-3, with D perhaps TRBD2 (6 bases). V gave up 1 base and J gave up 3 bases, with 17 bases separating them. Germline V gene data show CDR1 as LGHNA and CDR2 as YNFKEQ. The CDR3 runs to 17 residues. The CDR3: CASSQGGVGEPTDTQYF. The CDR3 DNA follows: TGTGCCAGCAGCCAAGGGGGGGTGGGAGAGCCTACAGATACGCAGTATTTT.

The V and J genes are TRBV12-3 or TRBV12-4 and TRBJ2-1; 9 positions match TRBD1. The CDR3 loop spans 16 amino acids. J was trimmed by 8 bases and V by 6 bases; bases with no gene match: 14. The CDR3 sequence is CASRGGSGTGSHEQFF. The CDR3 nucleotides read TGTGCCAGCAGGGGGGGATCCGGGACAGGGAGCCATGAGCAGTTCTTC.

The chain recombines TRBV7-9 with TRBJ2-3; 7 bases agree with TRBD1. J gave up 6 bases and V 5 bases, and 8 bases lay outside the gene matches. CDR1 SEHNR and CDR2 FQNEAQ come from the germline V gene (reference sequence). The CDR3 has 14 amino acids. The CDR3 region is CASSPRTGWDTQYF. The CDR3 DNA follows: TGTGCCAGCAGCCCCAGGACAGGCTGGGATACGCAGTATTTT.

This clonotype was counted between two and nine times. This chain links TRBV7-2 with TRBJ2-7, with a tentative D call TRBD1 (6 bases). The CDR3 contains 15 residues. V lost 5 bases and J 3 bases, leaving 17 bases between the germline ends. CDR1 SGHTA and CDR2 FQGNSA come from the germline V gene. The CDR3 spells CASSPRYMDSYEQYF. The CDR3 DNA reads TGTGCCAGCAGCCCCCGTTATATGGACAGCTACGAGCAGTACTTC.

This chain links TRBV28 with TRBJ2-1; a possible D gene is TRBD2 (6 bases). Germline-derived CDR1 and CDR2 are MDHEN and SYDVKM. V lost 3 bases to trimming and J lost 8 bases, with 14 bases between them. The CDR3 loop spans 14 amino acids. The CDR3 loop is CASSLTGEVDEQFF. CDR3 nucleotide sequence: TGTGCCAGCAGTTTGACGGGAGAAGTCGATGAGCAGTTCTTC.

The chain employs TRBV20-1 and TRBJ2-7; D is perhaps TRBD1 or TRBD2 (5 bases each). The V end was cut by 1 base, the J end by 2 bases, with 15 bases between. The CDR3 loop spans 15 amino acids. Germline V gene sequence: CDR1 DFQATT, CDR2 SNEGSKA (reference sequence). The CDR3 nucleotides are TGCAGTGCTAGAGTATTTGGGACGGCCACCTACGAGCAGTACTTC. Its translation is CSARVFGTATYEQYF.

This chain uses TRBV24-1 with TRBJ1-1; D remains ambiguous. The CDR3 has 14 residues. The V end was cut by 5 bases, the J end by 5 bases, with 14 bases between. Per germline, CDR1 KGHDR and CDR2 SFDVKD. CDR3: CATSGRDIGTEAFF. CDR3 DNA: TGTGCCACCAGTGGGAGAGACATCGGTACTGAAGCTTTCTTT.

The chain couples TRBV20-1 to TRBJ1-1; D is possibly TRBD1 (5 bases). The CDR3 runs to 13 residues. CDR1 is DFQATT and CDR2 is SNEGSKA in the germline V gene (reference sequence). V dropped 6 bases and J dropped 6 bases, with 17 bases sitting between them. This chain's CDR3 is CSASTPGVPEAFF. The DNA of the CDR3 is TGCAGTGCCTCGACGCCGGGGGTACCTGAAGCTTTCTTT.

The genes are TRBV20-1 and TRBJ1-2, with D unclear. V lost 6 bases and J lost 1, with 9 bases in between. Germline assignment: CDR1 DFQATT and CDR2 SNEGSKA (reference sequence). This CDR3 contains 12 residues. DNA for the CDR3: TGCAGTGCACTTCGGATTAACTATGGCTACACCTTC. It yields the protein CSALRINYGYTF.

The J gene is TRBJ2-1, the V gene TRBV7-2; 9 bases map to TRBD1. This CDR3 has 16 amino acids. The junction had 7 bases not matched to a gene; V was cut back by 5 bases and J by 2 bases. From germline, CDR1 is SGHTA and CDR2 FQGNSA. CDR3 bases: TGTGCCAGCAGCCCCCGCGGACAGGGGACCTACAATGAGCAGTTCTTC. Translation: CASSPRGQGTYNEQFF.

The chain links TRBV5-1 to TRBJ1-1; D might be TRBD1 (6 bases). V lost 3 bases, J lost 0 bases, and 15 bases lay in between. The CDR3 length is 16 residues. The germline CDR1 and CDR2 sequences are SGHRS and YFSETQ. The CDR3 sequence: CASSSLGGGMNTEAFF. The CDR3 nucleotides read TGCGCCAGCAGCTCCCTGGGGGGCGGCATGAACACTGAAGCTTTCTTT.

The rearrangement uses TRBV20-1 and TRBJ2-4; 12 nucleotides line up with TRBD2. The end of the DNA aligns better with TRBJ2-7, so the J call may be wrong. The germline V gene encodes CDR1 DFQATT and CDR2 SNEGSKA (reference sequence). CDR3 length: 17 residues. The CDR3 spells CSARVRASGRADLEQYF. CDR3 bases: TGCAGTGCTAGAGTGAGGGCTAGCGGGAGGGCGGATCTCGAGCAGTACTTC.

The chain combines TRBV12-3 or TRBV12-4 with TRBJ2-3, with D possibly matching TRBD1 (5 bases). CDR3 length: 14 amino acids. The germline V and J ends were trimmed by 5 bases and 4 bases, with 13 bases remaining between them. The CDR3 region has the DNA TGTGCCAGCAGTCCTAGACAGAGCGCAGATACGCAGTATTTT. Its translation is CASSPRQSADTQYF.

The V call is TRBV27, the J call TRBJ2-4, with a tentative D call TRBD1 (5 bases). The J call may be in error: the DNA end matches TRBJ2-7 better. The length of the CDR3 is 17 residues. Germline V gene sequence: CDR1 MNHEY, CDR2 SMNVEV (reference sequence). DNA for the CDR3: TGTGCCAGCAGTGAGGCAGGGAACACCCCTACTACTGGCGAGCAGTACTTC. Its translation is CASSEAGNTPTTGEQYF.

The chain employs TRBV5-1 and TRBJ2-3; weak D call: TRBD2 (6 bases). This CDR3 is 16 amino acids long. Germline V gene lookup returns CDR1 SGHRS and CDR2 YFSETQ. V lost 4 bases and J 4 bases, leaving 19 bases between the germline ends. CDR3 coding DNA: TGCGCCAGCAGCAGAAGGGGCGGCGGCGGGGCAGATACGCAGTATTTT. Protein: CASSRRGGGGADTQYF.